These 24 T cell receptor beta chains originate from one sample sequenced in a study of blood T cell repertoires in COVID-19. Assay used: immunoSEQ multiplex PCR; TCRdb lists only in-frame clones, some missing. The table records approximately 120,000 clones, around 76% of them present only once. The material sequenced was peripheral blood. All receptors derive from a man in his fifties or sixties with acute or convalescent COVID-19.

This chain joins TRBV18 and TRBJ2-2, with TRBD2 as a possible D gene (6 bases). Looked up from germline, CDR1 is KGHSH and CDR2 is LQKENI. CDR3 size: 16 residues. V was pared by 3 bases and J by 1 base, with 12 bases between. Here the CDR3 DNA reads TGTGCCAGCTCACCTCAAATAGCGGAGAACACCGGGGAGCTGTTTTTT. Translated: CASSPQIAENTGELFF.

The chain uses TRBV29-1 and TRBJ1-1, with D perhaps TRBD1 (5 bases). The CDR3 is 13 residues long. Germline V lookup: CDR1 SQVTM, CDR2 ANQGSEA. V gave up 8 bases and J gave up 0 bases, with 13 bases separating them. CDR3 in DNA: TGCAGCACCCAACAGGTCATGAACACTGAAGCTTTCTTT. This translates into CSTQQVMNTEAFF.

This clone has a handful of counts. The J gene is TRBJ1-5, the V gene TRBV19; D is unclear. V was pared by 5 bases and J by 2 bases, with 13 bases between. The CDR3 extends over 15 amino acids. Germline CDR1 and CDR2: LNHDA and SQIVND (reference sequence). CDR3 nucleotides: TGTGCCAGTAGTTATCGAGTGGGCGGCAATCAGCCCCAGCATTTT. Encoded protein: CASSYRVGGNQPQHF. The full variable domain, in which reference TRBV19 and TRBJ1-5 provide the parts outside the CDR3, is DGGITQSPKYLFRKEGQNVTLSCEQNLNHDAMYWYRQDPGQGLRLIYYSQIVNDFQKGDIAEGYSVSREKKESFPLTVTSAQKNPTAFYLCASSYRVGGNQPQHFGDGTRLSIL.

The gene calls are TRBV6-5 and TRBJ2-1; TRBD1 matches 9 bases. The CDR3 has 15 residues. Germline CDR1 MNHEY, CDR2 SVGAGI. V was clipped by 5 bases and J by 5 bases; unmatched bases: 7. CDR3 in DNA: TGTGCCAGCAGTCCCCACCGGGACAGGGACAATGAGCAGTTCTTC. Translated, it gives CASSPHRDRDNEQFF.

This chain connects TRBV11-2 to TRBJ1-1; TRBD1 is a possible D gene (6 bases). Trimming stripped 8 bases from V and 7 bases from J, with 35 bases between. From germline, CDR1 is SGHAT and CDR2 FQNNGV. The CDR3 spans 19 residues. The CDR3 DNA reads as TGTGCCAGCCAAGATCCTTCGGGGGGACACCTAAAAACGGGAAATGAAGCTTTCTTT. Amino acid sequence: CASQDPSGGHLKTGNEAFF. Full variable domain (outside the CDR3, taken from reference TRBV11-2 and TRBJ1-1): EAGVAQSPRYKIIEKRQSVAFWCNPISGHATLYWYQQILGQGPKLLIQFQNNGVVDDSQLPKDRFSAERLKGVDSTLKIQPAKLEDSAVYLCASQDPSGGHLKTGNEAFFGQGTRLTVV.

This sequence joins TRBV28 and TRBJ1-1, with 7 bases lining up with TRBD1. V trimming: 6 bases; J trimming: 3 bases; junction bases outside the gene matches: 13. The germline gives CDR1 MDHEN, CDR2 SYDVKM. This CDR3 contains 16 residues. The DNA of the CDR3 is TGTGCCAGCAGGGTGACAGGGAGGTACAGGGACACTGAAGCTTTCTTT. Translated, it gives CASRVTGRYRDTEAFF. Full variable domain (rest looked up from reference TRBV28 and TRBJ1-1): DVKVTQSSRYLVKRTGEKVFLECVQDMDHENMFWYRQDPGLGLRLIYFSYDVKMKEKGDIPEGYSVSREKKERFSLILESASTNQTSMYLCASRVTGRYRDTEAFFGQGTRLTVV.

CDR3 in DNA: TGTGCCAGCAGCTCGACAGGGGGGTCCGATACGCAGTATTTT. This gives the protein CASSSTGGSDTQYF. The chain links TRBV7-3 to TRBJ2-3, with 9 bases matching TRBD1. V lost 4 bases to trimming and J lost 6 bases; unmatched junction nucleotides: 5. This CDR3 contains 14 residues. Germline CDR1 is SGHTA and CDR2 is FQGTGA.

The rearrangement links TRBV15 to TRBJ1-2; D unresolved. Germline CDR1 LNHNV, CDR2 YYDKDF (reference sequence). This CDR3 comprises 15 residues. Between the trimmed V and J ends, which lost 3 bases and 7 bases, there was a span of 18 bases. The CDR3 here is CATSRAGGSVSGYTF. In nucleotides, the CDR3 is TGTGCCACCAGCAGGGCTGGAGGGAGCGTGAGTGGCTACACCTTC.

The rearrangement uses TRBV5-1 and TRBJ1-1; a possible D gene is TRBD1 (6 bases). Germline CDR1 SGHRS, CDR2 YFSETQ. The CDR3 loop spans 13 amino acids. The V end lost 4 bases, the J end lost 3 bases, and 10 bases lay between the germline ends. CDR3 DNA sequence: TGCGCCAGCAGCAGGGGGAAGGACACTGAAGCTTTCTTT. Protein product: CASSRGKDTEAFF.

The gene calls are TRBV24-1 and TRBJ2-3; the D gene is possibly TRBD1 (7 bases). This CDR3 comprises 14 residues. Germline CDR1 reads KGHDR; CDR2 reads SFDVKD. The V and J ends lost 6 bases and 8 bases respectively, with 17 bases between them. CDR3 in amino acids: CATSRSGTAGTQYF. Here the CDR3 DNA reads TGTGCCACCAGTAGGAGTGGGACAGCGGGTACGCAGTATTTT.

The CDR3 nucleotides are TGTGCCAGCAGGGGCCCTTGGAATGGCGAGCAGTACTTC. Translation gives CASRGPWNGEQYF. The chain recombines TRBV12-3 or TRBV12-4 with TRBJ2-7; D unclear. The CDR3 has 13 amino acids. The V end was cut by 6 bases, the J end by 6 bases, with 15 bases between.

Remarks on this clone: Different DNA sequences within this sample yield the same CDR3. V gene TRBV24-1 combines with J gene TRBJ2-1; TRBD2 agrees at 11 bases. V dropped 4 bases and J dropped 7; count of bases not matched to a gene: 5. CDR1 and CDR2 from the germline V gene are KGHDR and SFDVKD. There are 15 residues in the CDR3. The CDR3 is CATSETSGAGNEQFF. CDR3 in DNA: TGTGCCACCAGTGAGACTAGCGGGGCAGGTAATGAGCAGTTCTTC.

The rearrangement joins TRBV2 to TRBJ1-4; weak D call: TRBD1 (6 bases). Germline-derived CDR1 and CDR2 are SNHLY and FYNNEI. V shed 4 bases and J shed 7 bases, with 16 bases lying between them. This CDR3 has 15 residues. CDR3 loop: CASSGNRVFTEKLFF. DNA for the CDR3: TGTGCCAGCAGTGGTAACAGGGTCTTTACTGAAAAACTGTTTTTT.

The DNA of the CDR3 is TGTGCCAGCAGCCAAGAAGTTGCGGGGAATGGCTACACCTTC. Its translation is CASSQEVAGNGYTF. The V gene is TRBV3-1 (or the pseudogene TRBV3-2), the J gene TRBJ1-2; no clear D gene. The germline gives CDR1 LGHDT, CDR2 YNNKEL (reference sequence). V was trimmed by 0 bases and J by 6 bases, leaving 11 bases between them. CDR3 length: 14 residues.

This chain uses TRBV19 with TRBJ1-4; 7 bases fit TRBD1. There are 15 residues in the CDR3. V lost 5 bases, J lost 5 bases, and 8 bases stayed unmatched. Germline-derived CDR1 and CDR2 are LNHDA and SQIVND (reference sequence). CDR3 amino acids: CASSGLTGKNEKLFF. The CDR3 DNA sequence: TGTGCCAGTAGTGGGTTGACAGGGAAGAATGAAAAACTGTTTTTT.

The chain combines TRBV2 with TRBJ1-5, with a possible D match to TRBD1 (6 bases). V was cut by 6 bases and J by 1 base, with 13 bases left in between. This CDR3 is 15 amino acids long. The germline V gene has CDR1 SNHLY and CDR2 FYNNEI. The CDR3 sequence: CASRNTGLSNQPQHF. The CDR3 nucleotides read TGTGCCAGCAGGAATACAGGGTTAAGCAATCAGCCCCAGCATTTT.

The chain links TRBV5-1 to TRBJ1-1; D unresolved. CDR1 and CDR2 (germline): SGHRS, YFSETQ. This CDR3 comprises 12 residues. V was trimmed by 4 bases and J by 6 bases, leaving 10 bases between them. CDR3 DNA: TGCGCCAGCAGCCTCCCAAGCGCTGAAGCTTTCTTT. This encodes CASSLPSAEAFF.

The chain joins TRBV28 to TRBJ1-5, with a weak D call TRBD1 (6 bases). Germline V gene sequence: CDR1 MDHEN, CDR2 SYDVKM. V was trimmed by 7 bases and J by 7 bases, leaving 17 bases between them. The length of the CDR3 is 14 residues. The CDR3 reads CASIRGGLGQPQHF. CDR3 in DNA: TGTGCCAGCATCCGCGGGGGGCTAGGACAGCCCCAGCATTTT.

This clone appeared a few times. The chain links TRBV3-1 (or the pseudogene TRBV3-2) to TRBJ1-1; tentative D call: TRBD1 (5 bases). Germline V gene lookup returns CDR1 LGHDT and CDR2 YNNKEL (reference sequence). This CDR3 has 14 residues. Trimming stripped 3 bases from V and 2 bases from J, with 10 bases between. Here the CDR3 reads CASSHPQANTEAFF. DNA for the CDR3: TGTGCCAGCAGCCACCCACAGGCAAACACTGAAGCTTTCTTT.

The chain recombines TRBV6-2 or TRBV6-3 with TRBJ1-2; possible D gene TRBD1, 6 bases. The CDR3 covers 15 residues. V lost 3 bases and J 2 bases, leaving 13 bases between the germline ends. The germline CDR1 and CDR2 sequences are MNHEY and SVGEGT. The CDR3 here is CASSYNLDSNYGYTF. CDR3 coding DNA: TGTGCCAGCAGTTATAATCTGGACAGCAACTATGGCTACACCTTC.

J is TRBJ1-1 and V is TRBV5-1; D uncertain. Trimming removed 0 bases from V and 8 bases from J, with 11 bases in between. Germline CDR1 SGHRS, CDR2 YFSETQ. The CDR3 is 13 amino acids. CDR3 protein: CASSLGHLGEAFF. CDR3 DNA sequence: TGCGCCAGCAGCTTGGGGCACCTCGGGGAAGCTTTCTTT.

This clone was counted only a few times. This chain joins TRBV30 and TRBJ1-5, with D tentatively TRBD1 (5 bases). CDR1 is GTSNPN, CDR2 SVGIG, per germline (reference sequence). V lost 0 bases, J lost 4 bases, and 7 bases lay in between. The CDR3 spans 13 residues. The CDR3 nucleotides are TGTGCCTGGAGTGTTCGGGGGAATCAGCCCCAGCATTTT. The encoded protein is CAWSVRGNQPQHF.

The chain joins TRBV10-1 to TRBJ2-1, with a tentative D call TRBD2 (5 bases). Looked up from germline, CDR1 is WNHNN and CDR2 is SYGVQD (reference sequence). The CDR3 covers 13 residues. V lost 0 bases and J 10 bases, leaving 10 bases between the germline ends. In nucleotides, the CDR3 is TGCGCCAGCAGTGAGTCGAGGGTTCGGGAGCAGTTCTTC. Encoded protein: CASSESRVREQFF.

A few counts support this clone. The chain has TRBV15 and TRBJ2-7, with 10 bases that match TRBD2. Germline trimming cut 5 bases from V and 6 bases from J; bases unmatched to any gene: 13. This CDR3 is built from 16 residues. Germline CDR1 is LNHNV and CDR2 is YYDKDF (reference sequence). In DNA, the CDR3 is TGTGCCACCAGCTTAGCGGGAGGCATCCCCCCGGGCGAGCAGTACTTC. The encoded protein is CATSLAGGIPPGEQYF. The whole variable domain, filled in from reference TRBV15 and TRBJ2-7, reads DAMVIQNPRYQVTQFGKPVTLSCSQTLNHNVMYWYQQKSSQAPKLLFHYYDKDFNNEADTPDNFQSRRPNTSFCFLDIRSPGLGDTAMYLCATSLAGGIPPGEQYFGPGTRLTVT.